This TCR beta chain was captured by sequencing in a study of cytomegalovirus exposure and HLA in healthy donors. Study information: An early data release held about 85 million unique TCRs from HLA-typed donors.

The V gene end was trimmed by 4 bases and the J gene end by 6 bases; junction bases not matched to a gene: 5. The CDR3 loop spans 14 amino acids. Germline V gene sequence: CDR1 SNHLY, CDR2 FYNNEI. This clone has a handful of counts. The donors were healthy bone marrow donors. The primer mix had 60 Vbeta and 13 Jbeta primers. The table came from immunoSEQ multiplex PCR; TCRdb's copy has only in-frame clones and leaves some out. The data hold over 100,000 clones, with roughly 78% observed a single time. Sequencing used PBMCs. The chain uses TRBV2 and TRBJ1-5; 8 positions agree with TRBD1. The clonotype originates from a man aged 45-65 years in good health and CMV-seropositive. The CDR3 DNA sequence: TGTGCCAGCAGTGCTACAGGGGGGAGTCAGCCCCAGCATTTT. Protein sequence: CASSATGGSQPQHF.